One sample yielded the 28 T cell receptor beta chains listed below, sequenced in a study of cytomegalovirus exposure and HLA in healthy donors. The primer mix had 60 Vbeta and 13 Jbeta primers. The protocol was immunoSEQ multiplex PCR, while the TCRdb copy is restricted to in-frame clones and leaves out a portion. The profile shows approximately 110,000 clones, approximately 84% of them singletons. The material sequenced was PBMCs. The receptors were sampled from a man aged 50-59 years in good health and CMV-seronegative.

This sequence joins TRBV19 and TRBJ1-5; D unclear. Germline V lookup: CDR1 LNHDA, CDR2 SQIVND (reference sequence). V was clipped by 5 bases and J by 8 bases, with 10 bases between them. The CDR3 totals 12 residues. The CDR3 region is CASSLGREPQHF. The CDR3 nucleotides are TGTGCCAGTAGTCTGGGCCGTGAGCCCCAGCATTTT.

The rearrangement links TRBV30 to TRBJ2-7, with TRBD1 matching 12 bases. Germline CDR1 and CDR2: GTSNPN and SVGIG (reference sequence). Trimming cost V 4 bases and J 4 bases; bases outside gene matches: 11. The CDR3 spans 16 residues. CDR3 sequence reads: CAWIRDRGRLPYEQYF. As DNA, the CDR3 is TGTGCCTGGATCCGGGACAGGGGGCGCCTACCGTACGAGCAGTACTTC.

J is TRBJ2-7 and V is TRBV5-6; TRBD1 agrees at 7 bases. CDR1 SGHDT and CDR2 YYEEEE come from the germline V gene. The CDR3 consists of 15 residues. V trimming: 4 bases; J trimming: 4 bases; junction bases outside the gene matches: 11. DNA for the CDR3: TGTGCCAGCAGCGTGACAGGGTCTGAGGAATACGAGCAGTACTTC. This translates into CASSVTGSEEYEQYF.

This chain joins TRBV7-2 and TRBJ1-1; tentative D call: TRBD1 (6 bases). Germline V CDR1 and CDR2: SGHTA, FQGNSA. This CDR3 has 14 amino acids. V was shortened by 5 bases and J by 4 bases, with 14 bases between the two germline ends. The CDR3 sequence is CASSLRQVGTEAFF. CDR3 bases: TGTGCCAGCAGCCTACGACAGGTTGGCACTGAAGCTTTCTTT.

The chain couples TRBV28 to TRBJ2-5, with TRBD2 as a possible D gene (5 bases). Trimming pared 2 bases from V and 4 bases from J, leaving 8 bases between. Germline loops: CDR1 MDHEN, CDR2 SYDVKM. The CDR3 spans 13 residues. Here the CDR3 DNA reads TGTGCCAGCAGTTTAATTGGGAGAGAGACCCAGTACTTC. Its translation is CASSLIGRETQYF.

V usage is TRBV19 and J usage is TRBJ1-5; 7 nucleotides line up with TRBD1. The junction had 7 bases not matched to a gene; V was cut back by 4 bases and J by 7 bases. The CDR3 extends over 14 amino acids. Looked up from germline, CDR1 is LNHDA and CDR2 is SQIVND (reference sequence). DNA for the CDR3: TGTGCCAGTAGTACGGACAACAGGGGACAGCCCCAGCATTTT. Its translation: CASSTDNRGQPQHF. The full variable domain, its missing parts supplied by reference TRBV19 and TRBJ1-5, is DGGITQSPKYLFRKEGQNVTLSCEQNLNHDAMYWYRQDPGQGLRLIYYSQIVNDFQKGDIAEGYSVSREKKESFPLTVTSAQKNPTAFYLCASSTDNRGQPQHFGDGTRLSIL.

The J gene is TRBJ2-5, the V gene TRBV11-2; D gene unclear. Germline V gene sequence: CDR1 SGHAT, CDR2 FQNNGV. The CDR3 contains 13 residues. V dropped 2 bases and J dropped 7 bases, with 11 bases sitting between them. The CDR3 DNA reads TGTGCCAGCAGCTTACAAGCCCCTCGGACCCAGTACTTC. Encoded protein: CASSLQAPRTQYF.

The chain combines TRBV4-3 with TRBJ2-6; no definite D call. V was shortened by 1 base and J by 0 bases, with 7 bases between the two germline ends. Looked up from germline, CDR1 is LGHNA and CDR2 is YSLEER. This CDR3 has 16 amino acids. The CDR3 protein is CASSQGGHSGANVLTF. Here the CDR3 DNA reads TGCGCCAGCAGCCAAGGAGGTCACTCTGGGGCCAACGTCCTGACTTTC.

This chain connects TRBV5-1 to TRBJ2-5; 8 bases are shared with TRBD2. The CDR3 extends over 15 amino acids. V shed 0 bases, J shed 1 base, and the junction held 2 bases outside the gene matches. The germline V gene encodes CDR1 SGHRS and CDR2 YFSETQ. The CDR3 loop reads CASSLAGGIQETQYF. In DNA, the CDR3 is TGCGCCAGCAGCTTGGCGGGGGGGATCCAAGAGACCCAGTACTTC.

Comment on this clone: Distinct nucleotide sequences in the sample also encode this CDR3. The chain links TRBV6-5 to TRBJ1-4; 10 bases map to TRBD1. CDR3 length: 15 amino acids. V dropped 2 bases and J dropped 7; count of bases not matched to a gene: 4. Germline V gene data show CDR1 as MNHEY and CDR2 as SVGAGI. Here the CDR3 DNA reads TGTGCCAGCAGTTACCGACAGGGGGCAGGTGAAAAACTGTTTTTT. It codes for CASSYRQGAGEKLFF.

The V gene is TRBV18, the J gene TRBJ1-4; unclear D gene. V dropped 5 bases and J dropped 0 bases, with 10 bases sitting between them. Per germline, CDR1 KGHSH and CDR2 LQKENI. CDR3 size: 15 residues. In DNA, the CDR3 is TGTGCCAGCTCATTTGGCAGATCAACTAATGAAAAACTGTTTTTT. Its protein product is CASSFGRSTNEKLFF.

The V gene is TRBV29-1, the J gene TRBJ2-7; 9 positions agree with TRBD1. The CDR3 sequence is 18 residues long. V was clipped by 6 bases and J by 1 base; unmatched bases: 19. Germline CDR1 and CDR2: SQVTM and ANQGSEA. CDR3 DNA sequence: TGCAGCGTCTGCCTCCAGCCGGGACAGGGAAAAGGATCCTACGAGCAGTACTTC. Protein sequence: CSVCLQPGQGKGSYEQYF.

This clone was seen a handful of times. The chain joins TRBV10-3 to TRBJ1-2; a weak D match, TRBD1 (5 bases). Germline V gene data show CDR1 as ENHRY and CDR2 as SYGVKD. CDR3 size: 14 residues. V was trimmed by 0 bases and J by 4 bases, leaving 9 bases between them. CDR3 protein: CAISESDRIYGYTF. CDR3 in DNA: TGTGCCATCAGTGAGTCCGACAGAATCTATGGCTACACCTTC.

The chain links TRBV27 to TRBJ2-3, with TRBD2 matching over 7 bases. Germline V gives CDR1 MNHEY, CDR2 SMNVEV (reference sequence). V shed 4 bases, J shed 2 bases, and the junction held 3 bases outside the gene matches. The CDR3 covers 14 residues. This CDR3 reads CASSSRLATDTQYF. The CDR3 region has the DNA TGTGCCAGCAGTTCCCGACTAGCCACAGATACGCAGTATTTT.

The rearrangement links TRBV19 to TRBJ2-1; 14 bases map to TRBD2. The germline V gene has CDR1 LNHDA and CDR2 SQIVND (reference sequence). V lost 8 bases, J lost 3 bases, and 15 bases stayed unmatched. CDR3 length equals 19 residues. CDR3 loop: CASSPGLAGGIHYYNEQFF. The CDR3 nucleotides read TGTGCCAGTTCCCCCGGACTAGCGGGGGGCATACATTACTACAATGAGCAGTTCTTC.

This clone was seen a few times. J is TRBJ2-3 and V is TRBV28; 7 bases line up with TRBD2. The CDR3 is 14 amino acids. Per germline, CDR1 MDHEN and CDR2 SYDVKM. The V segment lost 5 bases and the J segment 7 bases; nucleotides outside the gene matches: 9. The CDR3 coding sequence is TGTGCCAGCAGTCCCCAGCGGGGTATCTATACGCAGTATTTT. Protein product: CASSPQRGIYTQYF.

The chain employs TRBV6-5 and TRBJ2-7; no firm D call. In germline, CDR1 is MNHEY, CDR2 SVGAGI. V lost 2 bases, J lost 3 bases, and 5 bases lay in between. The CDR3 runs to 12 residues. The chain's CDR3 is CASSYAGYEQYF. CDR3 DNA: TGTGCCAGCAGTTACGCAGGCTACGAGCAGTACTTC.

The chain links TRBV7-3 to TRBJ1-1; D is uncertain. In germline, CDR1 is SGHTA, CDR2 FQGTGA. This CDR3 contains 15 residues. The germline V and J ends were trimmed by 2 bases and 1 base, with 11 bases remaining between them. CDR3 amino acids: CASSLAGGGNTEAFF. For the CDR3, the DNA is TGTGCCAGCAGCTTAGCCGGCGGTGGGAACACTGAAGCTTTCTTT.

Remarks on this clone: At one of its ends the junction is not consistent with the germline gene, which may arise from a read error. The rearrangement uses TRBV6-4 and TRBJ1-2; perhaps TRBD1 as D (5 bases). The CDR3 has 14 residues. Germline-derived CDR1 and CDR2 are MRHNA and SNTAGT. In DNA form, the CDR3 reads TGTGCCAGCAGCGACACGGCGGGGCTGGGTGGCTACCCCTTC. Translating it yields CASSDTAGLGGYPF.

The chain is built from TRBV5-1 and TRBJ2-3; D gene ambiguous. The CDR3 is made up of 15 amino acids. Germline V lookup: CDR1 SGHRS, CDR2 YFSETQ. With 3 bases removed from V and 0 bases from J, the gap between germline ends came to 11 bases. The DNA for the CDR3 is TGCGCCAGCAGCTCCAGACTGACTAGCACAGATACGCAGTATTTT. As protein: CASSSRLTSTDTQYF.

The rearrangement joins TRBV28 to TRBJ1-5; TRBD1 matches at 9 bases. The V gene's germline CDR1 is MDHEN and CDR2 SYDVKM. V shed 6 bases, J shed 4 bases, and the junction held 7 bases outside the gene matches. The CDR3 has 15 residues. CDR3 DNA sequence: TGTGCCAGCAGCCCGGGACAGGGCTTTAATCAGCCCCAGCATTTT. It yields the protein CASSPGQGFNQPQHF. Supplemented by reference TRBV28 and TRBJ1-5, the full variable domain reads DVKVTQSSRYLVKRTGEKVFLECVQDMDHENMFWYRQDPGLGLRLIYFSYDVKMKEKGDIPEGYSVSREKKERFSLILESASTNQTSMYLCASSPGQGFNQPQHFGDGTRLSIL.

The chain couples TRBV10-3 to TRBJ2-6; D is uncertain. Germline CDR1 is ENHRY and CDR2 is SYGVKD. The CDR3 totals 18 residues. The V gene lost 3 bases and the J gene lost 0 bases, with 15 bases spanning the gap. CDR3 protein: CAISDYLEPGSGANVLTF. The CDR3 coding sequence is TGTGCCATCAGTGATTACTTAGAACCCGGCTCTGGGGCCAACGTCCTGACTTTC.

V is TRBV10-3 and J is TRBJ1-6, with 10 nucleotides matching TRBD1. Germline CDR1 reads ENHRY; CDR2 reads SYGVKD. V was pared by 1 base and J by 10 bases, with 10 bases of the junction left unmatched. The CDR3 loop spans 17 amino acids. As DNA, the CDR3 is TGTGCCATCAGTGAGTTTTCCGGGACAGGGGCAAGGTCACCCCTCCACTTT. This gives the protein CAISEFSGTGARSPLHF.

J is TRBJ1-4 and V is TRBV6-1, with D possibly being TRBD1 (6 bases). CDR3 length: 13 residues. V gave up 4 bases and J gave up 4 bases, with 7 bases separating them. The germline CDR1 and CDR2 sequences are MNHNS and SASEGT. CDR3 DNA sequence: TGTGCCAGCAGTGTACAGGGTAATGAAAAACTGTTTTTT. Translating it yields CASSVQGNEKLFF.

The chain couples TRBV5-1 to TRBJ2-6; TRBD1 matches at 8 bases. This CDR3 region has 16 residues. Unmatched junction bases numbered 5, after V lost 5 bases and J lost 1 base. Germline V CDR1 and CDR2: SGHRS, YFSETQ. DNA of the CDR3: TGCGCCAGCAGGAAGACAGGGGCATCTGGGGCCAACGTCCTGACTTTC. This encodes CASRKTGASGANVLTF.

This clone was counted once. This CDR3 is CASSLGVGGPPRVGELFF. CDR3 DNA sequence: TGTGCCAGCAGCTTAGGAGTGGGAGGTCCCCCAAGGGTCGGGGAGCTGTTTTTT. The chain joins TRBV7-6 to TRBJ2-2; D perhaps matches TRBD2 (6 bases). The CDR3 has 18 residues. The germline V gene has CDR1 SGHVS and CDR2 FNYEAQ. The V end lost 1 base, the J end lost 7 bases, and 22 bases lay between the germline ends. Based on the CDR3 plus reference TRBV7-6 and TRBJ2-2, the full variable domain is GAGVSQSPRYKVTKRGQDVALRCDPISGHVSLYWYRQALGQGPEFLTYFNYEAQQDKSGLPNDRFSAERPEGSISTLTIQRTEQRDSAMYRCASSLGVGGPPRVGELFFGEGSRLTVL.

The CDR3 sequence is CASSVTSGSYNEQFF. DNA of the CDR3: TGTGCCAGCAGTGTAACTAGCGGGTCCTACAATGAGCAGTTCTTC. The chain couples TRBV6-1 to TRBJ2-1, with 9 bases fitting TRBD2. V lost 4 bases and J lost 1; bases outside the gene matches: 2. The V gene's germline CDR1 is MNHNS and CDR2 SASEGT. The CDR3 length is 15 residues.

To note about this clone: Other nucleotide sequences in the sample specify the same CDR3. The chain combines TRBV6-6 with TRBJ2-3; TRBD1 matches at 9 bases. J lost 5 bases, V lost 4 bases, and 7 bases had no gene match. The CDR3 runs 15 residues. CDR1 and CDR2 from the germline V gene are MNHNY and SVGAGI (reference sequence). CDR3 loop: CASSSPGQGKDTQYF. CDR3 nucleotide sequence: TGTGCCAGCAGTTCTCCGGGACAGGGTAAAGATACGCAGTATTTT.